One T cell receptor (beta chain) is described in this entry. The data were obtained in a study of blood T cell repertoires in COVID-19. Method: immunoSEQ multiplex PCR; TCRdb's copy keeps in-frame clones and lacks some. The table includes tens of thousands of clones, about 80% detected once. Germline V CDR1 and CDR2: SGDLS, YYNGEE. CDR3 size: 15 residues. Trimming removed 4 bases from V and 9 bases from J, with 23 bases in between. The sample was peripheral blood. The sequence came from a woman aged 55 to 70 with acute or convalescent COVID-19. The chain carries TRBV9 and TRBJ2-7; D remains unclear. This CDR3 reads CASSSNPTSARSQYF. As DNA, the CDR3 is TGTGCCAGCAGCTCAAACCCCACAAGCGCACGTTCGCAGTACTTC.